Each of the 4 T cell receptor beta chains below was sequenced from the same sample in a study of T cell clonality in common variable immunodeficiency. Assay: immunoSEQ multiplex PCR; the TCRdb copy retains only in-frame clones and omits some. The data show under 50,000 clones, with none appearing a single time. Sequencing was carried out using peripheral blood mononuclear cells. The receptors here all came from a person aged 18 to 70 in good health.

With regard to this clone: The read ends 3 residues early relative to the CDR3; the germline J gene fills the gap. The chain recombines TRBV2 with TRBJ2-5; 15 bases map to TRBD2. Germline V gene lookup returns CDR1 SNHLY and CDR2 FYNNEI. This CDR3 is 15 amino acids long. The trim removed 6 bases at V and 5 bases at J, leaving 4 bases unmatched. CDR3 bases read: TGTGCCAGCAGAAGGACTAGCGGGGGGGCTGAGACC. It specifies CASRRTSGGAET. The whole CDR3 protein reads CASRRTSGGAETQYF.

This clone has only a few counts. The read comes to an end 3 residues before the CDR3 does, leaving the germline J gene to fill in the end. V gene TRBV30 combines with J gene TRBJ2-2; D gene ambiguous. Germline lookup yields CDR1 GTSNPN and CDR2 SVGIG (reference sequence). The CDR3 loop spans 15 amino acids. CDR3 protein: CAWKKQSSYNSPLFF. Partial CDR3 DNA: TGTGCCTGGAAAAAACAGAGCTCCTATAATTCACCG.

This clone has ten or more counts. The read finishes 3 residues shy of the CDR3 end, and the germline J gene is used to complete it. The genes are TRBV5-6 and TRBJ2-3; D unclear. The germline CDR1 and CDR2 sequences are SGHDT and YYEEEE. V was shortened by 5 bases and J by 5 bases, with 12 bases between the two germline ends. This CDR3 is built from 13 residues. CDR3 loop: CASRYKGGDTQYF. CDR3 DNA, as far as it was read: TGTGCCAGCAGATACAAGGGTGGAGATACG.

This clone was detected ten times or more. The CDR3 end falls 3 residues outside the read, so it is completed with the germline J gene. V is TRBV5-1 and J is TRBJ1-1; 10 nucleotides agree with TRBD1. CDR3 length: 16 amino acids. The V gene's germline CDR1 is SGHRS and CDR2 YFSETQ. Trimming took 4 bases from V and 1 from J; bases not matched to a gene: 7. The CDR3 loop is CASSPRDRGRNTEAFF. The CDR3 DNA, read in part, is TGCGCCAGCAGCCCCCGGGACAGGGGAAGGAACACTGAA.